This note documents a single T cell receptor beta chain sequence. These data originate in a study of blood T cell repertoires in COVID-19. Assay used: immunoSEQ multiplex PCR; TCRdb lists only in-frame clones, some missing. Of fewer than 450,000 clones detected, around 90% appear once; the ten largest clones hold approximately 2.1%. Study members were between about 18 and 95 years old and lived in about two dozen US regions. The sample comprised PBMCs or T cells enriched from blood (not recorded which). The receptor's source is a woman aged 35 to 49 with acute COVID-19.

CDR3 sequence: CASMRTKNTGELFF. CDR3 sequence (DNA): TGTGCCAGCATGCGGACAAAGAACACCGGGGAGCTGTTTTTT. The V and J genes are TRBV2 and TRBJ2-2, with D perhaps matching TRBD1 (5 bases). The germline gives CDR1 SNHLY, CDR2 FYNNEI. This CDR3 comprises 14 residues. V shed 7 bases and J shed 1 base, with 10 bases lying between them. Filled out from reference TRBV2 and TRBJ2-2, the complete variable domain reads EPEVTQTPSHQVTQMGQEVILRCVPISNHLYFYWYRQILGQKVEFLVSFYNNEISEKSEIFDDQFSVERPDGSNFTLKIRSTKLEDSAMYFCASMRTKNTGELFFGEGSRLTVL.